Presented here are 6 T cell receptor beta chains from one specimen sequenced in a study of T cells in women clearing cervical HPV infection (dated 2018 in TCRdb). The library was obtained by the immunoSEQ multiplex PCR assay. TCRdb re-hosts the immuneACCESS table, in-frame sequences only. Its copies lack some clones; in the studies checked, an unresolved V gene accounts for under half of them, and the cause for the rest is not known. The table for this sample shows some 8,300 clones. The ten biggest clones cover around 8.2% of the sample. Sequencing used blood buffy coat. The receptor set was obtained from a woman between 18 and 70 years old with a cervical HPV16 infection that either progressed to CIN3+ or cleared (not recorded which).

Remarks on this clone: The missing CDR3 end, 3 residues past where the read stops, is filled in from the germline J gene. V is TRBV6-1 and J is TRBJ1-5, with 10 bases fitting TRBD1. The CDR3 runs to 16 residues. Germline V lookup: CDR1 MNHNS, CDR2 SASEGT. Trimming took 2 bases from V and 5 from J; bases not matched to a gene: 6. The CDR3 loop reads CASSERGGTGDQPQHF. The DNA read from the CDR3 is TGTGCCAGCAGTGAACGGGGGGGGACAGGGGATCAGCCC.

With respect to this clone: The CDR3 end falls 3 residues outside the read, so it is completed with the germline J gene. The rearrangement uses TRBV29-1 and TRBJ2-1; D not resolved. Germline loops: CDR1 SQVTM, CDR2 ANQGSEA. This CDR3 is built from 13 residues. Trimming cost V 3 bases and J 3 bases, with 9 bases left between them. The CDR3 spells CSVEAVNYNEQFF. CDR3 DNA, as far as it was read: TGCAGCGTTGAGGCAGTCAACTACAATGAG.

Points on this clone: The CDR3 extends 3 residues past the end of the read, so its final part is completed from the germline J gene. V gene TRBV10-1 combines with J gene TRBJ1-3, with 7 nucleotides matching TRBD1. CDR1 is WNHNN and CDR2 is SYGVQD in the germline V gene (reference sequence). The CDR3 is 15 residues long. Trimming at V came to 3 bases and at J to 4 bases, leaving 6 bases not matched to a gene. The sequenced part of the CDR3 DNA is TGCGCCAGCAGTGAATCGGGACAGTGCGGAAACACC. Protein product: CASSESGQCGNT. From start to end, the CDR3 is CASSESGQCGNTIYF.

Points on this clone: The CDR3 extends 3 residues past the end of the read, so its final part is completed from the germline J gene. The chain links TRBV6-2 or TRBV6-3 to TRBJ1-6; D is perhaps TRBD1 (6 bases). The V end lost 6 bases, the J end lost 4 bases, and 13 bases lay between the germline ends. From germline, CDR1 is MNHEY and CDR2 SVGEGT. The CDR3 loop spans 15 amino acids. The CDR3 protein is CASSPGTLYNSPLHF. CDR3 DNA (partial): TGTGCCAGCAGCCCCGGGACACTTTATAATTCACCC.

With regard to this clone: The read ends 3 residues early relative to the CDR3; the germline J gene fills the gap. This sequence joins TRBV18 and TRBJ1-2; a possible D gene is TRBD1 (5 bases). This CDR3 contains 12 residues. Germline lookup yields CDR1 KGHSH and CDR2 LQKENI. The covered CDR3 bases are TGTGCCAGCTCCCCCCAGGGAGAGGGC. Translated: CASSPQGEG. The entire CDR3 sequence reads CASSPQGEGYTF.

A remark on this clone: The read ends 3 residues early relative to the CDR3; the germline J gene fills the gap. The chain uses TRBV19 and TRBJ1-2; TRBD1 matches 8 bases. Germline values: CDR1 LNHDA, CDR2 SQIVND (reference sequence). This CDR3 region has 14 residues. This chain's CDR3 is CASSRQGQTYDYTF. Incomplete CDR3 DNA: TGTGCCAGCAGCCGACAGGGGCAGACCTACGAC.